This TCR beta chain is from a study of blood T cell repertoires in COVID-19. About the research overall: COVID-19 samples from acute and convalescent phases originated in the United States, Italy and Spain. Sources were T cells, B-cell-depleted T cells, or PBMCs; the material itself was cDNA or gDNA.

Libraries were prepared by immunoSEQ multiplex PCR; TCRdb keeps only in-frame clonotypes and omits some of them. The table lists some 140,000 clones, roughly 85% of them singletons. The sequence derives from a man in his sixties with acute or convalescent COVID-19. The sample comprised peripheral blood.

The CDR3 is CASSQGADRQETQYF. For the CDR3, the DNA is TGCGCCAGCAGCCAAGGGGCGGACAGACAAGAGACCCAGTACTTC. The rearrangement links TRBV4-3 to TRBJ2-5; D may be TRBD1 (6 bases). V gave up 1 base and J gave up 2 bases, with 11 bases separating them. Germline lookup yields CDR1 LGHNA and CDR2 YSLEER. This CDR3 region has 15 residues.